The clone carrying this T cell receptor (beta chain) turned up a few times. The data stem from a study of blood T cells in healthy people across ages. V was pared by 3 bases and J by 2 bases, with 14 bases between. Per germline, CDR1 KGHSH and CDR2 LQKENI. This CDR3 contains 15 residues. Then a second PCR, running roughly 7 to 11 cycles, was carried out with a sample-barcoded 5' primer and a J-beta primer mix. Using its own MiXCR run on the 5' RACE reads, TCRdb lists one record per CDR3 protein. The sample shows hundreds of thousands of distinct CDR3 sequences, around 21% of them seen only once. The receptor's source is a man between 70 and 80 years old in good health. Sequencing input: blood. V and J are TRBV18 and TRBJ2-7; maybe TRBD2 (5 bases). The CDR3 nucleotides read TGTGCCAGCTCACCCAACGGGGTCGCCCCCTACGAGCAGTACTTC. Translating gives CASSPNGVAPYEQYF.